This T cell receptor (beta chain) derives from a study of T cells in Graves' hyperthyroidism and ophthalmopathy. Study outcomes and limitations: Ophthalmopathy stood apart from stable hyperthyroidism in a 13 V-J model. Blood also contained most expanded thyroid clonotypes above 0.001.

Germline V gene sequence: CDR1 SGHVS, CDR2 FQNEAQ. The CDR3 loop spans 16 amino acids. The V end was cut by 1 base, the J end by 3 bases, with 15 bases between. To note about this clonotype: Its target is not known.

From RNA transcripts, TCR beta CDR3 regions were amplified. HTBI primers drove first-round RT-PCR of the TCR CDR3. TCRdb reanalysed the multiplex PCR reads using MiXCR and keeps one entry per CDR3 protein. The sample shows about 510,000 distinct CDR3 sequences, 46% of them seen only once. The TCR sequence derives from an adult woman with Graves' disease, either hyperthyroidism or ophthalmopathy (not recorded which). Sequencing was performed on peripheral blood or thyroid tissue (not recorded which). This chain connects TRBV7-8 to TRBJ2-5, with D possibly TRBD2 on 7 matching bases. This CDR3 is CASSLVVQGREETQYF. CDR3 bases: TGTGCCAGCAGCTTAGTTGTCCAGGGGAGGGAAGAGACCCAGTACTTC.